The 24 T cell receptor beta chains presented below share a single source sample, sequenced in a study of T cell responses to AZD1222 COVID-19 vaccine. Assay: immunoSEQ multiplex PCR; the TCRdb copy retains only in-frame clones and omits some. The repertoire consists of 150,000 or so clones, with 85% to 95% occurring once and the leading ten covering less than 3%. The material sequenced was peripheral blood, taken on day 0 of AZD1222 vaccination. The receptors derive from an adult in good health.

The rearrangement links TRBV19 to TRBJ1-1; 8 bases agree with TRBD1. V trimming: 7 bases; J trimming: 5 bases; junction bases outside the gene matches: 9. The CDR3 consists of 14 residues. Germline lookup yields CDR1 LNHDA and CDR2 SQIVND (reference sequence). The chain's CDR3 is CASTSTGVHTEAFF. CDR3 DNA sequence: TGTGCCAGTACCTCGACAGGGGTACATACTGAAGCTTTCTTT.

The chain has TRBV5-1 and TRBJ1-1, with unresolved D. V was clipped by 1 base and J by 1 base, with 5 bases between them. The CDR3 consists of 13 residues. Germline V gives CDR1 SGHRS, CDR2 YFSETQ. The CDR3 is CASSLWQNTEAFF. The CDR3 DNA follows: TGCGCCAGCAGCTTGTGGCAGAACACTGAAGCTTTCTTT.

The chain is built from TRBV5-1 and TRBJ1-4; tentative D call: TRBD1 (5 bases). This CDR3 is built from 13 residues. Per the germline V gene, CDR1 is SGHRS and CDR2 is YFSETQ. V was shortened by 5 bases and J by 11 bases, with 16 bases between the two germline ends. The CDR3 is CASSNGDWGKLFF. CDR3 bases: TGCGCCAGCAGTAACGGGGACTGGGGGAAACTGTTTTTT.

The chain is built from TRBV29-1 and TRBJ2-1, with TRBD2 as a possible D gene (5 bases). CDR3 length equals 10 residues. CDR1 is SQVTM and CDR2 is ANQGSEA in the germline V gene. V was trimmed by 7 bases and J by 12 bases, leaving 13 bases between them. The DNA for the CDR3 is TGCAGCGGTGTACTAGTGGGGCAGTTCTTC. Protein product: CSGVLVGQFF.

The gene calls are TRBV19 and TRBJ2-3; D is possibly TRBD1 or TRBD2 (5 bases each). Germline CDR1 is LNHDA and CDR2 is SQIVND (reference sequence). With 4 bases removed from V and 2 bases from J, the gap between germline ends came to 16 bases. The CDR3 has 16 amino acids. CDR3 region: CASSTDRDPATDTQYF. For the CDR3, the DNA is TGTGCCAGTAGTACAGACCGGGACCCAGCCACAGATACGCAGTATTTT. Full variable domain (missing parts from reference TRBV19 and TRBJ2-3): DGGITQSPKYLFRKEGQNVTLSCEQNLNHDAMYWYRQDPGQGLRLIYYSQIVNDFQKGDIAEGYSVSREKKESFPLTVTSAQKNPTAFYLCASSTDRDPATDTQYFGPGTRLTVL.

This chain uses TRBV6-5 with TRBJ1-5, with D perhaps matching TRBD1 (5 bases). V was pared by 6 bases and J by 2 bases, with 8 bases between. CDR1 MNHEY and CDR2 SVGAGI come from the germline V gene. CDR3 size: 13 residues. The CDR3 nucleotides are TGTGCCAGCAGAGGAGGGGGCAATCAGCCCCAGCATTTT. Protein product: CASRGGGNQPQHF.

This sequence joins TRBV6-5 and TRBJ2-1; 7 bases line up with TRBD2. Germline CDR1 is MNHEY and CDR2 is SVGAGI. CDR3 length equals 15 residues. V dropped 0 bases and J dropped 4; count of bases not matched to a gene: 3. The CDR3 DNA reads TGTGCCAGCAGTTACTCGGGAGGGGCATACAATGAGCAGTTCTTC. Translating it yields CASSYSGGAYNEQFF.

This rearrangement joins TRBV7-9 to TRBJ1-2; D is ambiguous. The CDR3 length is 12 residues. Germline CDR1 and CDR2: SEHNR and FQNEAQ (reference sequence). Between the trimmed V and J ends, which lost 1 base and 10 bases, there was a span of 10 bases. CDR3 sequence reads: CASSLGGGAYTF. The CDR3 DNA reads TGTGCCAGCAGCTTAGGTGGAGGAGCCTACACCTTC.

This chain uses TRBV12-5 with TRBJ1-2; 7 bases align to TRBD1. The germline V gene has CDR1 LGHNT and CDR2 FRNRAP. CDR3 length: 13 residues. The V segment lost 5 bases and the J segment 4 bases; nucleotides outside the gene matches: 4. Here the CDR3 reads CASGPDRVYGYTF. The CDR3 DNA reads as TGTGCTAGTGGTCCTGACAGGGTCTATGGCTACACCTTC.

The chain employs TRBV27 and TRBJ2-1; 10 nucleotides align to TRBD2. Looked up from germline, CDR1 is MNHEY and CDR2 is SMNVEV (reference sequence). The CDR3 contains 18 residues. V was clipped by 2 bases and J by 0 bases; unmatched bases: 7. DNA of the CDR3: TGTGCCAGCAGTTTACTATCTCCTAGCGGGAGCTCCTACAATGAGCAGTTCTTC. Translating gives CASSLLSPSGSSYNEQFF.

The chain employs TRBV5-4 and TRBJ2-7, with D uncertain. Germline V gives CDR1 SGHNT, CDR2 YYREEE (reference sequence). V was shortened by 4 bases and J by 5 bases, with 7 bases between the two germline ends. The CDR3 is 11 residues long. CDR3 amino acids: CASSSPDEQYF. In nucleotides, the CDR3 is TGTGCCAGCAGCAGCCCAGACGAGCAGTACTTC. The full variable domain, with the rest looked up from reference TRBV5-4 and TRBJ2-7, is ETGVTQSPTHLIKTRGQQVTLRCSSQSGHNTVSWYQQALGQGPQFIFQYYREEENGRGNFPPRFSGLQFPNYSSELNVNALELDDSALYLCASSSPDEQYFGPGTRLTVT.

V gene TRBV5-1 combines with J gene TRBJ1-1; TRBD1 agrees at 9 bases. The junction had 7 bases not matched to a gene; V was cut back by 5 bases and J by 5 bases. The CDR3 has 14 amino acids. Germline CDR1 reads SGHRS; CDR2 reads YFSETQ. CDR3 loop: CASSVGQGTTEAFF. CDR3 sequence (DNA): TGCGCCAGCAGTGTGGGACAGGGTACTACTGAAGCTTTCTTT.

The chain's CDR3 is CASSVGPDRGSNQPQHF. The CDR3, as DNA: TGTGCCAGCAGCGTCGGCCCTGACAGGGGTAGCAATCAGCCCCAGCATTTT. The V call is TRBV7-2, the J call TRBJ1-5, with 8 bases aligning to TRBD1. The CDR3 is 17 residues long. Germline V lookup: CDR1 SGHTA, CDR2 FQGNSA. V was clipped by 5 bases and J by 0 bases; unmatched bases: 9.

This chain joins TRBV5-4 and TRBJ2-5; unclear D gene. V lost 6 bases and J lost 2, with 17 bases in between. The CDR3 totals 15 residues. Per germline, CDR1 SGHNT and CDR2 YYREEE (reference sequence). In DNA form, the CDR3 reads TGTGCCAGCACCCCCGTCGATGTGATACAAGAGACCCAGTACTTC. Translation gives CASTPVDVIQETQYF.

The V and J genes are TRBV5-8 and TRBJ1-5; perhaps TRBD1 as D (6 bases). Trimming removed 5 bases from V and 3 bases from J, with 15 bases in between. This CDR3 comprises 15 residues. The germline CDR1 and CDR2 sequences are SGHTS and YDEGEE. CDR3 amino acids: CASRLVGAPNQPQHF. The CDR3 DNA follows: TGTGCCAGCAGATTAGTGGGGGCTCCCAATCAGCCCCAGCATTTT.

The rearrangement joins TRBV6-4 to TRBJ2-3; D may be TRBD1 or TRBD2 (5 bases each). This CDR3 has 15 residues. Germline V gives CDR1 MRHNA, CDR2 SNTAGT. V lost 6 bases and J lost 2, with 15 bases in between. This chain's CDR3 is CASRRGPGFTDTQYF. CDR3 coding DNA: TGTGCCAGCAGGAGGGGACCGGGATTCACAGATACGCAGTATTTT.

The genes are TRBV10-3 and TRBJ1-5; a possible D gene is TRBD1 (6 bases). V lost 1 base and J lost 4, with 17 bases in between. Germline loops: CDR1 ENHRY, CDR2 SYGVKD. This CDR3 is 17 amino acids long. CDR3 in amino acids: CAISEFGGGQKNQPQHF. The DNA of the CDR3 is TGTGCCATCAGTGAGTTTGGGGGCGGGCAGAAGAATCAGCCCCAGCATTTT.

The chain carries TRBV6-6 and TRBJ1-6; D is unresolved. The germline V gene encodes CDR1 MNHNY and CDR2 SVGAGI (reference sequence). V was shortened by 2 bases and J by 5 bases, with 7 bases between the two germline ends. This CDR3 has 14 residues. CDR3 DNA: TGTGCCAGCAGTTACAGAGAAGATAATTCACCCCTCCACTTT. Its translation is CASSYREDNSPLHF.

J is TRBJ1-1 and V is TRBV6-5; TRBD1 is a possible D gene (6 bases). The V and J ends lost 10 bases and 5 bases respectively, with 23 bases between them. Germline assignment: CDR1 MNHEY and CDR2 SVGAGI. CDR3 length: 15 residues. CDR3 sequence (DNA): TGTGCCATTTCCCGGACAGAGGGCTTGGGGACTGAAGCTTTCTTT. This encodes CAISRTEGLGTEAFF.

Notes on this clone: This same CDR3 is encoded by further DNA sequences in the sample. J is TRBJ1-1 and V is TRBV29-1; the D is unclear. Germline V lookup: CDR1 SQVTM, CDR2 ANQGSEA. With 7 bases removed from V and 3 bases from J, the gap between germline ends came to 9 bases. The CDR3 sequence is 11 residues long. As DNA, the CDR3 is TGCAGCGCCCTCGGGGACACTGAAGCTTTCTTT. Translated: CSALGDTEAFF.

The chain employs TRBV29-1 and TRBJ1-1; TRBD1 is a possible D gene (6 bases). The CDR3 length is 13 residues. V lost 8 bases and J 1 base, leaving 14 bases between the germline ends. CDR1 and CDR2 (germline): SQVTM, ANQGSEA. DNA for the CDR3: TGCAGCACCCGACGGGACAAGAACACTGAAGCTTTCTTT. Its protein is CSTRRDKNTEAFF. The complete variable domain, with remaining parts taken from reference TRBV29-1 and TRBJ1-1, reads SAVISQKPSRDICQRGTSLTIQCQVDSQVTMMFWYRQQPGQSLTLIATANQGSEATYESGFVIDKFPISRPNLTFSTLTVSNMSPEDSSIYLCSTRRDKNTEAFFGQGTRLTVV.

CDR3 nucleotide sequence: TGTGCCAGCAACTCGGGACAGGGGCGGCATCAGCCCCAGCATTTT. Translation: CASNSGQGRHQPQHF. The V call is TRBV28, the J call TRBJ1-5; 10 bases map to TRBD1. The CDR3 contains 15 residues. J lost 5 bases, V lost 7 bases, and 8 bases had no gene match. Germline values: CDR1 MDHEN, CDR2 SYDVKM.

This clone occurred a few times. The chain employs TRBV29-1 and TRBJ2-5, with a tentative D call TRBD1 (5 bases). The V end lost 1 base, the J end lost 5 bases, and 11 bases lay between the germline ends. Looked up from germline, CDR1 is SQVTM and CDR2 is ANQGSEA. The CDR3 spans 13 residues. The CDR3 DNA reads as TGCAGCGTTGAAGGGCAGGGTGTCGAGACCCAGTACTTC. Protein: CSVEGQGVETQYF.

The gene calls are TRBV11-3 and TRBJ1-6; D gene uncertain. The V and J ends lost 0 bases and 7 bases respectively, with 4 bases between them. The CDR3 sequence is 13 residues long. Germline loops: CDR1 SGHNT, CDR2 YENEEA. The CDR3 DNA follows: TGTGCCAGCAGCTTAGAGGCGAATTCACCCCTCCACTTT. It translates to CASSLEANSPLHF.